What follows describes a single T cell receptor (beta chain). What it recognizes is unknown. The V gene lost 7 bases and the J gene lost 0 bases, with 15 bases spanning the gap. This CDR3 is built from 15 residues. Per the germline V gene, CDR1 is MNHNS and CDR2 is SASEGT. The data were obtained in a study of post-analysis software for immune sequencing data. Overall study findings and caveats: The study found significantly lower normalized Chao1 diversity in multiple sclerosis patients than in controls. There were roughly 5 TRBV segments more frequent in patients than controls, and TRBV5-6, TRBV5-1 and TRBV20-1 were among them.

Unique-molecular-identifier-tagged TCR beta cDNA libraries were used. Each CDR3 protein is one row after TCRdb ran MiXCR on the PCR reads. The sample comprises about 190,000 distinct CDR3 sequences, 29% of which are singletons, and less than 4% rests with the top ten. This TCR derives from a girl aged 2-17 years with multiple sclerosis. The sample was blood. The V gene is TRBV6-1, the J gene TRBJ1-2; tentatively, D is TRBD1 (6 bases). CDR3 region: CASMPRDTSNYGYTF. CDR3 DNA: TGTGCCAGCATGCCCCGGGACACTTCTAACTATGGCTACACCTTC.